This is a list of T cell receptor beta chains from one sample in a study of blood T cell repertoires in COVID-19. Profiling relied on immunoSEQ multiplex PCR, and the TCRdb table lists in-frame clones only, not all of them. The repertoire holds about 49,000 clones, with more than 75% as singletons. Sequencing was done on a sample of peripheral blood. Every receptor here comes from a woman older than 75 with COVID-19, enrolled during active disease. Both conserved end residues are part of each CDR3. The D gene is left open where the match is weak. Some rows mark clone size as missing; the rest say once, few, many or name a class of expanded clone.

V	size	D	J	CDR3	DNA
TRBV27	-	-	TRBJ1-2	CASRQKVGGYTF	TGTGCCAGCAGACAGAAAGTTGGGGGCTACACCTTC
TRBV5-1	-	-	TRBJ1-1	CASSLVSNTEAFF	TGCGCCAGCAGCTTGGTCTCGAACACTGAAGCTTTCTTT
TRBV2	-	-	TRBJ1-4	CASTVDNEKLFF	TGTGCCAGCACGGTCGATAATGAAAAACTGTTTTTT
TRBV28	-	TRBD1	TRBJ1-4	CASSTGQGLREKLFF	TGTGCCAGCAGCACCGGACAGGGCCTTCGTGAAAAACTGTTTTTT
TRBV12-3/TRBV12-4	-	-	TRBJ2-7	CASSLTPYEQYF	TGTGCCAGCAGTTTAACACCCTACGAGCAGTACTTC
TRBV6-5	-	-	TRBJ1-1	CASSYSFRRNTEAFF	TGTGCCAGCAGTTACTCGTTTCGGAGGAACACTGAAGCTTTCTTT
TRBV5-4	-	-	TRBJ2-5	CASSLFQRQETQYF	TGTGCCAGCAGCTTGTTCCAGCGGCAAGAGACCCAGTACTTC
TRBV5-1	once	-	TRBJ2-6	CASSLAGGFTGANVLTF	TGCGCCAGCAGCTTGGCCGGAGGTTTCACTGGGGCCAACGTCCTGACTTTC
TRBV6-1	-	TRBD1	TRBJ1-6	CASSEPGGHNSPLHF	TGTGCCAGCAGTGAACCAGGGGGTCATAATTCACCCCTCCACTTT
TRBV5-1	-	-	TRBJ1-5	CASSRGAGDQPQHF	TGCGCCAGCAGCCGTGGGGCAGGGGATCAGCCCCAGCATTTT
TRBV5-1	-	-	TRBJ1-2	CASRPGDLNYGYTF	TGCGCCAGCAGACCAGGGGACCTTAACTATGGCTACACCTTC
TRBV28	-	-	TRBJ1-4	CASSLRSEKLFF	TGTGCCAGCAGTTTACGTTCTGAAAAACTGTTTTTT
TRBV10-3	-	-	TRBJ1-5	CAISGQVNQPQHF	TGTGCCATCAGTGGACAGGTAAATCAGCCCCAGCATTTT
TRBV9	-	TRBD1	TRBJ1-6	CASSYSGTGDSPLHF	TGTGCCAGCAGCTATTCCGGGACAGGGGATTCACCCCTCCACTTT
TRBV5-1	-	TRBD1	TRBJ1-1	CASSFPTGGVSEAFF	TGCGCCAGCAGCTTTCCGACAGGGGGCGTTTCTGAAGCTTTCTTT
TRBV4-1	-	TRBD1	TRBJ1-2	CASSHHSRGTGYYGYTF	TGCGCCAGCAGCCATCATTCTCGGGGGACAGGGTACTATGGCTACACCTTC
TRBV18	-	TRBD1	TRBJ1-1	CASSPTPGQGGNTEAFF	TGTGCCAGCTCACCGACTCCGGGACAGGGCGGGAACACTGAAGCTTTCTTT
TRBV25-1	few	-	TRBJ2-2	CASNPSTANTGELFF	TGTGCCAGCAACCCCTCGACAGCGAACACCGGGGAGCTGTTTTTT
TRBV5-1	-	TRBD2	TRBJ2-3	CASSLGSSGGWQYF	TGCGCCAGCAGCTTGGGGTCTAGCGGGGGATGGCAGTATTTT
TRBV3-1/TRBV3-2	-	TRBD2	TRBJ2-7	CASSRGSSVYEQYF	TGTGCCAGCAGCCGCGGGAGTAGTGTCTACGAGCAGTACTTC
TRBV20-1	-	-	TRBJ1-1	CSARLGTEAFF	TGCAGTGCTAGACTCGGGACTGAAGCTTTCTTT
TRBV2	-	TRBD1	TRBJ2-7	CASSVWGTASYEQYF	TGTGCCAGCAGTGTGTGGGGGACAGCGTCCTACGAGCAGTACTTC
TRBV19	few	-	TRBJ1-2	CASSTQSPNYGYTF	TGTGCCAGTAGCACACAGAGCCCGAACTATGGCTACACCTTC
TRBV5-1	-	TRBD1	TRBJ2-3	CASSPAGTGTDTQYF	TGCGCCAGCAGCCCGGCGGGGACAGGGACAGATACGCAGTATTTT
TRBV19	-	-	TRBJ1-5	CASSIVSGLNQPQHF	TGTGCCAGTAGTATAGTTTCAGGGCTAAATCAGCCCCAGCATTTT
TRBV6-5	-	TRBD1	TRBJ1-2	CASSGDRAPNYGYTF	TGTGCCAGCAGCGGGGACAGGGCGCCGAACTATGGCTACACCTTC
TRBV27	-	-	TRBJ1-5	CASSLEARHQPQHF	TGTGCCAGCAGTTTAGAGGCAAGACATCAGCCCCAGCATTTT
TRBV15	few	TRBD1	TRBJ1-2	CATSRDHRGNRDYGYTF	TGTGCCACCAGCAGAGATCACAGGGGGAATAGGGACTATGGCTACACCTTC
TRBV30	-	TRBD1	TRBJ1-6	CAWSRDRGNSPLHF	TGTGCCTGGAGCCGTGACAGGGGTAATTCACCCCTCCACTTT
TRBV7-3	-	TRBD1	TRBJ2-7	CASSLAGTGEQYF	TGTGCCAGCAGCTTAGCCGGGACAGGGGAGCAGTACTTC
TRBV18	-	TRBD1	TRBJ1-2	CASRPGGVAEFTF	TGTGCCAGCCGCCCAGGGGGCGTAGCGGAATTCACCTTC